This T cell receptor beta chain comes out of a study of blood T cell repertoires in COVID-19. About the study: Researchers got acute and convalescent COVID-19 samples from the United States, Italy and Spain. T cells, B-cell-depleted T cells, or PBMCs supplied cDNA or gDNA.

Authors' processing steps: Estimated nucleated cell counts came from reference gene primer amplification. This table comes from immunoSEQ multiplex PCR, and its TCRdb copy is limited to in-frame clones, with some not included. V, J and clone size were drawn from that table, and D and trimming were deduced from the DNA. This sample has 35,000 to 45,000 clones, with about 87% found just once. V lost 4 bases and J lost 2, with 4 bases in between. Germline CDR1 is SGHTA and CDR2 is FQGTGA. This CDR3 is 12 amino acids long. This clonotype originated in a human donor in a cohort sampled during active COVID-19. The sequencing sample was made of peripheral blood. V and J are TRBV7-3 and TRBJ2-3; no firm D call. This chain's CDR3 is CASSSSTDTQYF. CDR3 in DNA: TGTGCCAGCAGCTCCTCCACAGATACGCAGTATTTT.